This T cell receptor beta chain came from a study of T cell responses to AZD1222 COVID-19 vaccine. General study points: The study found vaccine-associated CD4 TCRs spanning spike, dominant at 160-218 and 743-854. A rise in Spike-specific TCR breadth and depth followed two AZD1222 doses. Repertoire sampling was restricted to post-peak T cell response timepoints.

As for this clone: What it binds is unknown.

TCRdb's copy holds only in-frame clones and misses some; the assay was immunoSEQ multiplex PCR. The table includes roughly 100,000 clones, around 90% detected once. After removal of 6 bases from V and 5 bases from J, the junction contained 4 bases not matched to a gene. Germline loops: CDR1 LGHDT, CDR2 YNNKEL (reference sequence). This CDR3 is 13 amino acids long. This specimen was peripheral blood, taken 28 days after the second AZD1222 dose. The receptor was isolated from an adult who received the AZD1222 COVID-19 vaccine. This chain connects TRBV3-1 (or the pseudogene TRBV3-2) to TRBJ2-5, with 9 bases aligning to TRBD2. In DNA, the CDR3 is TGTGCCAGCAGTGGGACTAGCAGGGAGACCCAGTACTTC. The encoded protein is CASSGTSRETQYF.